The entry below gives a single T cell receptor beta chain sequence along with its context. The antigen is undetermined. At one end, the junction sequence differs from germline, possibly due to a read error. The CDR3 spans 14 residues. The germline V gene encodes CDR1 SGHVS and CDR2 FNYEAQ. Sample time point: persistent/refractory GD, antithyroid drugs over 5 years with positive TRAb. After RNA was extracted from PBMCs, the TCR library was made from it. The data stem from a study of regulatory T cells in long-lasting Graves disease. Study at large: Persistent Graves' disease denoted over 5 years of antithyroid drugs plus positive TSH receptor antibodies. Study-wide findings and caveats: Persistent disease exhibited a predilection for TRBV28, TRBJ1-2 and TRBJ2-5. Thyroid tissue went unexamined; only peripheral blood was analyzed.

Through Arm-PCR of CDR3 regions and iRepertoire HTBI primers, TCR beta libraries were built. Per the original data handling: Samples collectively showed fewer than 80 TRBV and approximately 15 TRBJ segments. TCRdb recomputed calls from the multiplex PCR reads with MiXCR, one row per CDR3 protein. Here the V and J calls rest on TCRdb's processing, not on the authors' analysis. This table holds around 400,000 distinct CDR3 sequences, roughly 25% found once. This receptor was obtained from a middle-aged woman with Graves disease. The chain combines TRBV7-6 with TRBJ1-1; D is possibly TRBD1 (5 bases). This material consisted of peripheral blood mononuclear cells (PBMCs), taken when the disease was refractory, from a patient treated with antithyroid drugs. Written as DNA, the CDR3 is TGTGCCAGCAGCCAAGAGACAGAGTATACTGGAGCTTTCTTT. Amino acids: CASSQETEYTGAFF.